Described below is a single T cell receptor beta chain sequence and its context. What it binds is unknown. At one of its ends the junction is not consistent with the germline gene, which may arise from a read error. Per individual sample, 80,000 to 100,000 TCR templates were assayed. This table comes from immunoSEQ multiplex PCR, and its TCRdb copy is limited to in-frame clones, with some not included. The table records some 100,000 clones, roughly 93% of them present only once. The sample is drawn from a study of siplizumab effects on memory and regulatory T cells. The CDR3 consists of 15 residues. Germline CDR1 reads SGHRS; CDR2 reads YFSETQ. Findings and limits, study-wide: Unstimulated subsets contained matches for only a minor fraction of alloreactive clones. About 80-96% of proliferating CD4+ or CD8+ clones had no assignable naive or memory phenotype.

This sequence was found in a human donor in good health. This chain links TRBV5-1 with TRBJ1-1; 9 bases agree with TRBD1. Sequencing used CD8+ T cells sorted from blood. In DNA form, the CDR3 reads TGCGCCAGCAGCGCAAGACAGGGGGTGGACACAGAAGCTTTCTTT. As protein: CASSARQGVDTEAFF.